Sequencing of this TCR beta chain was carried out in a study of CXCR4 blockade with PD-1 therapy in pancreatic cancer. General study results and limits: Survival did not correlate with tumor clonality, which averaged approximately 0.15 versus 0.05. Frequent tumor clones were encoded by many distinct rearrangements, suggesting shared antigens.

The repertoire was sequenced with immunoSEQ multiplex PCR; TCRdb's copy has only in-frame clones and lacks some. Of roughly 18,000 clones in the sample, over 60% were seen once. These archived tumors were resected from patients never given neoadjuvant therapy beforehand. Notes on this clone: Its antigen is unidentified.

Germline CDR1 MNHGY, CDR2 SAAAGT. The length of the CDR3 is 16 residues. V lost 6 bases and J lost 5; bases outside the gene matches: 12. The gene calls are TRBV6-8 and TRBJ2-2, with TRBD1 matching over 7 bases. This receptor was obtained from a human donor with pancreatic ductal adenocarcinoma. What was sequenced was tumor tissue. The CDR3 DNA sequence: TGTGCCAGCAGCCTCCCCGGGGACAGATCTACCGGGGAGCTGTTTTTT. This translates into CASSLPGDRSTGELFF.